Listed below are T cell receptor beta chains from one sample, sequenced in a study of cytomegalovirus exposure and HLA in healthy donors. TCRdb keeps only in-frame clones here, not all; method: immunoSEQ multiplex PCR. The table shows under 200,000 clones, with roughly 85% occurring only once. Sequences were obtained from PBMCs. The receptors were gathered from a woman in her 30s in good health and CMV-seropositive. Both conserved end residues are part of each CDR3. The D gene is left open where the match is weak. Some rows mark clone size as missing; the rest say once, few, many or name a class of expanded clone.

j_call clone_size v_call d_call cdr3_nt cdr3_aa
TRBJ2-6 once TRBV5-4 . TGTGCCAGCAGCTTGGCAGGGGCTGGGGCCAACGTCCTGACTTTC CASSLAGAGANVLTF
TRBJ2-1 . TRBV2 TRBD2 TGTGCCAGCAGCGGAAGAGCGGGACTACAACATGAGCAGTTCTTC CASSGRAGLQHEQFF
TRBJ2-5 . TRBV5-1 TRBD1 TGCGCCAGCAATCTCGGAGACAGGGGAGTGCGAGAGACCCAGTACTTC CASNLGDRGVRETQYF
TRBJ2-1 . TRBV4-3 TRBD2 TGCGCCAGCAGCCCATCCAGGACTAGCGGGGGGGTGATGATAGACAATGAGCAGTTCTTC CASSPSRTSGGVMIDNEQFF
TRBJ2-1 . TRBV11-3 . TGTGCCAGCAGCTTAGGGTCAGTGAATGAGCAGTTCTTC CASSLGSVNEQFF
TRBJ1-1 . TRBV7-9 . TGTGCCAGCAGCTCCATCCTTCAGGGTGAAGCTTTCTTT CASSSILQGEAFF
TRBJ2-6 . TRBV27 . TGTGCCAGCAGTTTATACATTACCTCTGGGGCCAACGTCCTGACTTTC CASSLYITSGANVLTF
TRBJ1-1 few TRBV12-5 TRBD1 TGTGCTAGTGGGGACCGAGGACAGGAGACTGAAGCTTTCTTT CASGDRGQETEAFF
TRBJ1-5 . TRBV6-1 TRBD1 TGTGCCAGCGCGACAGGGGGAAATCAGCCCCAGCATTTT CASATGGNQPQHF
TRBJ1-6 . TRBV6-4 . TGTGCCAGCAGTGACGAATTGGCAGGGTCTTATAATTCACCCCTCCACTTT CASSDELAGSYNSPLHF
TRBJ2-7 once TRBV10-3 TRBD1 TGTGCCATCAGCGACAGGGGCACCTACGAGCAGTACTTC CAISDRGTYEQYF
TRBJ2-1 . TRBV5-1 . TGCGCCAGCAGCTTGGGAGGGCAGTCCTACAATGAGCAGTTCTTC CASSLGGQSYNEQFF
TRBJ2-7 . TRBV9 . TGTGCCAGCAGCGTAGGACCAACGGGGAACTACGAGCAGTACTTC CASSVGPTGNYEQYF
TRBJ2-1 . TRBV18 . TGTGCCAGCTCACCCATAACAGGGAATGAGCAGTTCTTC CASSPITGNEQFF
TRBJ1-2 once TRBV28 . TGTGCCAGCAGTTTAGACATGCAAGGCTACACCTTC CASSLDMQGYTF
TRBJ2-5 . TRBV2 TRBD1 TGTGCCAGCAGTGAAATAGGACAGGGACAAGAGACCCAGTACTTC CASSEIGQGQETQYF
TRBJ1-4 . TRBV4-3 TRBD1 TGCGCCAGCAGCCAAGAATGGGACAGGGGTTTAGAGTGGGGAACTAATGAAAAACTGTTTTTT CASSQEWDRGLEWGTNEKLFF
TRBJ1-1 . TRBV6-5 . TGTGCCAGCAGTTACGGGCCCGCAACTGAAGCTTTCTTT CASSYGPATEAFF
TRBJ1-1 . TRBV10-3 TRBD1 TGTGCCATCAGTGAGGAAAGGGGGCTCGAAGCTTTCTTT CAISEERGLEAFF
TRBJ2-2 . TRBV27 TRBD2 TGTGTCAGCAGTTCCGCTAGCGGGAGGGCTCTCACCGGGGAGCTGTTTTTT CVSSSASGRALTGELFF
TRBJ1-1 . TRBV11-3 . TGTGCCAGCAGCCCTTCGAACACTGAAGCTTTCTTT CASSPSNTEAFF
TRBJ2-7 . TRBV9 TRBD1 TGTGCCAGCAGCGACCATTCCCCCCCCGGGACAGGGGGCTACGAGCAGTACTTC CASSDHSPPGTGGYEQYF